This TCR beta chain was recovered during a study of early T cells in non-severe SARS-CoV-2 infection. This clonotype showed up many times. The CDR3 consists of 13 residues. The germline V and J ends were trimmed by 2 bases and 5 bases, with 10 bases remaining between them. In germline, CDR1 is MNHNY, CDR2 SVGAGI (reference sequence). Via MiXCR, TCRdb re-called the 5' RACE reads, giving one row per CDR3 protein. Of some 50,000 distinct CDR3 sequences listed, 7% to 10% are singletons. The specimen sequenced was whole blood. This receptor was identified in an adult who was a healthcare worker with PCR-confirmed SARS-CoV-2 infection or an uninfected control (not recorded which). The rearrangement links TRBV6-6 to TRBJ2-7; D may correspond to TRBD1 or TRBD2 (5 bases each). CDR3 sequence: CASSYEGTNEQYF. Written as DNA, the CDR3 is TGTGCCAGCAGTTACGAGGGGACGAACGAGCAGTACTTC.